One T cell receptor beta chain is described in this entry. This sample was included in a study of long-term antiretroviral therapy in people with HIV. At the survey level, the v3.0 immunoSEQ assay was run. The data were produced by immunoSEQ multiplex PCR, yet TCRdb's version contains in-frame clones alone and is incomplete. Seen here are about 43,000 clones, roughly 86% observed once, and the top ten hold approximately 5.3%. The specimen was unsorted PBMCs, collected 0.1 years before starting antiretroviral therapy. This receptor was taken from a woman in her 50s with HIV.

The CDR3 DNA sequence: TGCGCCAGCAGCTTGGCTGGGACGGCAGCCTACGAGCAGTACTTC. Residues: CASSLAGTAAYEQYF. The chain has TRBV5-1 and TRBJ2-7; perhaps D is TRBD1 or TRBD2 (5 bases each). This CDR3 comprises 15 residues. CDR1 is SGHRS and CDR2 is YFSETQ in the germline V gene. Trimming took 0 bases from V and 2 from J, leaving 12 bases between them.